This T cell receptor beta chain was sequenced in a study of T cell repertoires in cytomegalovirus infection (dated by TCRdb to the late 2010s). Background on the whole study: Donor HLA type was relevant to the analysis, as public TCR beta signatures indicated carriage of CMV infection together with the matching HLA type. Overall study outcomes, separate from this receptor: Carriers of CMV infection plus the relevant HLA type were discriminated by the cumulative frequency of public TCR beta family members in the study cohort and in an independent roughly 340-donor cohort. The ex vivo response was dominated by HLA-C-restricted CMV-specific TCR beta clonotypes, and the single most frequent clonotype in two of eight donors was supplied by these HLA-C-restricted clonotypes.

The sequencing machine was an Illumina HiSeq 1500. In-frame beta chains were kept once TCRdb had trimmed the public reads at Q25 with fastp and called clones with MiXCR. Every entry covers one CDR3 protein and lists the most common genes and DNA from its rows. This sample lists roughly 230,000 distinct CDR3 sequences; approximately 17% were detected once. The ten largest make up about half of the sample. V lost 1 base and J lost 2 bases, and the count of bases not matched to a germline gene is 4. The cysteine opens and the phenylalanine closes a CDR3 of 14 amino acids. The sequence is cut down to CDR3 DNA, 42 bases in frame from base 1. CDR1 is given as DFQATT and CDR2 as SNEGSKA, both from the germline V gene (reference sequence). With respect to this clonotype: The antigen this receptor binds is unknown. The sample holds no much larger clone one base away, and base qualities are not on file.

This receptor was obtained from a human donor in good health (CMV status not recorded). Some clones in this sample may be carry-over from other donors' samples. The sequence is built from TRBV20-1 and TRBJ2-7, with TRBD2 identical over 8 junction bases. Sequencing was done on a sample of CD8+ T cells from PBMCs. The DNA sequence follows: TGCAGTGCTAGAGTACGGCGGGGGGCCTACGAGCAGTACTTC. Its protein product is CSARVRRGAYEQYF.